A selection of T cell receptor beta chains follows, all from one sample in a study of T cell responses to AZD1222 COVID-19 vaccine. Profiling relied on immunoSEQ multiplex PCR, and the TCRdb table lists in-frame clones only, not all of them. The sample contains around 150,000 clones, about nine tenths of which appear only once. This sample comprised peripheral blood, obtained 28 days after the second AZD1222 dose. These receptors were collected from an adult who received the AZD1222 COVID-19 vaccine. Each CDR3 is given without its conserved first and last residue. The order of the fields is V gene, J gene, CDR3 protein.

>TRBV19|TRBJ1-6
ASSPPLGSSYNSPLH
>TRBV9|TRBJ2-7
ASSVEEAPVREQY
>TRBV6-1|TRBJ1-2
ASSERGSYGYT
>TRBV28|TRBJ1-5
ASNDRGSNQPQH
>TRBV6-5|TRBJ1-2
ATRIYGYT
>TRBV2|TRBJ2-7
ASSEGRGGYEQY
>TRBV10-3|TRBJ1-4
AIGDRGRNEKLF
>TRBV7-8|TRBJ1-4
ASSLGGTELLNEKLF
>TRBV4-1|TRBJ1-1
ASSQVAGVSAEAF
>TRBV27|TRBJ2-7
ASRPGTSVYEQY
>TRBV7-8|TRBJ2-1
ASSLYHVNEQF
>TRBV5-4|TRBJ1-6
ASSLGGTADNSPLH
>TRBV6-2/TRBV6-3|TRBJ1-5
ASSYRGSNQPQH
>TRBV5-1|TRBJ1-6
ASSLGDRSSYNSPLH
>TRBV28|TRBJ2-2
ASIHRGTSGKNTGELF
>TRBV4-2|TRBJ1-5
ASSQDFNQPQH
>TRBV5-8|TRBJ1-5
ASSALRGAGQPQH
>TRBV5-6|TRBJ2-7
ASRGAGGDYEQY
>TRBV5-1|TRBJ2-3
ASSLPIGADTQY
>TRBV5-1|TRBJ1-1
ASRFVGENTEAF
>TRBV11-1|TRBJ1-1
ASSEDRGHTEAF
>TRBV28|TRBJ1-4
ASSPGQNEKLF
>TRBV27|TRBJ2-7
ASRGPYSAYEQY
>TRBV15|TRBJ1-2
ATSISGISYT
>TRBV4-1|TRBJ1-4
ASSQGGPGSTNEKLF
>TRBV5-8|TRBJ1-1
ASSRPGQGVAEAF
>TRBV6-5|TRBJ2-7
ASRRTSGRGGEQY
>TRBV10-3|TRBJ1-2
AIRGDRGYGYT
>TRBV7-8|TRBJ2-7
ASSPGSGPLYEQY
>TRBV15|TRBJ2-3
ATSRDLGGVDTQY
>TRBV19|TRBJ1-6
ASSIASALANSPLH
>TRBV4-1|TRBJ2-1
ASSQGGGVAYNEQF
>TRBV6-5|TRBJ2-5
ASNRRGGVGETQY
>TRBV19|TRBJ1-1
ASSIGQLNTEAF
>TRBV19|TRBJ1-2
ASELRGSFRGYT
>TRBV5-1|TRBJ2-7
ASRQTGSSYEQY
>TRBV6-5|TRBJ2-7
ASSYRLDGYEQY
>TRBV5-5|TRBJ2-5
ASSPGEGNFQETQY
>TRBV3-1/TRBV3-2|TRBJ1-6
ASRPGQTYSPLH
>TRBV7-2|TRBJ2-6
AHRDSGANVLT
>TRBV6-1|TRBJ2-3
ASSEWGLASTDTQY
>TRBV27|TRBJ2-1
ASKAGLSSYNEQF
>TRBV7-3|TRBJ2-3
ASSLIDGSTDTQY
>TRBV10-3|TRBJ2-7
AAQPGLEGTHEQY
>TRBV7-3|TRBJ1-1
ASSLQGTQNTEAF
>TRBV15|TRBJ1-1
ATSRDSGGSRSGTEAF
>TRBV7-2|TRBJ1-1
ASSLAGTGGLNTEAF
>TRBV5-1|TRBJ2-2
ASSLAVVSAGELF
>TRBV5-4|TRBJ1-3
ASSGEWGAGNTIY
>TRBV5-1|TRBJ2-2
ASSLGTSGRTGELF
>TRBV18|TRBJ2-1
ASSPPTSGGLYNEQF
>TRBV7-2|TRBJ1-5
ASSLVSRSNQPQH
>TRBV18|TRBJ1-4
ASSLSLGLEGEKLF
>TRBV5-1|TRBJ1-3
ASSLAGTAQGNTIY
>TRBV29-1|TRBJ1-5
SVGGQQNQPQH
>TRBV6-5|TRBJ1-4
ASRATGSEGKLF
>TRBV3-1/TRBV3-2|TRBJ2-7
ASSPRGFNEQY
>TRBV3-1/TRBV3-2|TRBJ2-7
ASSRGTIAYEQY
>TRBV6-5|TRBJ1-2
ASSYLSNYGYT
>TRBV6-5|TRBJ1-1
ASSQEQVLNTEAF